Listed below are T cell receptor beta chains from one sample, sequenced in a study of CD8+ T cells in alopecia areata. Data came from immunoSEQ multiplex PCR; TCRdb stores just in-frame clones and leaves some out. Counted here are some 150,000 clones, 85% to 90% occurring once; the ten biggest clones make up roughly 13%. Sequenced here: CD8+ T cells sorted from blood, sampled at week 4, from a patient treated with tofacitinib. The source of these receptors is a human donor with alopecia areata. Each CDR3 is given with its conserved first and last residue. Each record gives: V gene, clone size, D gene, J gene, CDR3 protein, CDR3 DNA. D genes are given only for firm matches. Size is omitted from some rows. Given values are once, few, many or a class for expanded clones.

v_call: TRBV11-2
clone_size: -
d_call: -
j_call: TRBJ2-5
cdr3_aa: CASSLEEETQYF
cdr3_nt: TGTGCCAGCAGCTTAGAAGAAGAGACCCAGTACTTC

v_call: TRBV29-1
clone_size: -
d_call: -
j_call: TRBJ2-1
cdr3_aa: CSVEETNSYNEQFF
cdr3_nt: TGCAGCGTTGAAGAGACTAATTCCTACAATGAGCAGTTCTTC

v_call: TRBV7-6
clone_size: -
d_call: TRBD1
j_call: TRBJ2-7
cdr3_aa: CASSAEGGTGTTYEQYF
cdr3_nt: TGTGCCAGCAGCGCAGAGGGGGGGACAGGGACTACCTACGAGCAGTACTTC

v_call: TRBV27
clone_size: -
d_call: -
j_call: TRBJ2-1
cdr3_aa: CASSLRGVNEQFF
cdr3_nt: TGTGCCAGCAGTTTACGAGGGGTCAATGAGCAGTTCTTC

v_call: TRBV6-6
clone_size: -
d_call: TRBD2
j_call: TRBJ2-7
cdr3_aa: CASSYGDPGGGSEQYF
cdr3_nt: TGTGCCAGCAGTTACGGGGATCCGGGAGGAGGAAGCGAGCAGTACTTC

v_call: TRBV25-1
clone_size: -
d_call: -
j_call: TRBJ2-2
cdr3_aa: CASSRVGNTGELFF
cdr3_nt: TGTGCCAGCAGTCGAGTGGGGAACACCGGGGAGCTGTTTTTT

v_call: TRBV4-2
clone_size: -
d_call: -
j_call: TRBJ2-7
cdr3_aa: CASSQDGASRFNEQYF
cdr3_nt: TGTGCCAGCAGCCAAGATGGGGCGTCCCGCTTCAACGAGCAGTACTTC

v_call: TRBV13
clone_size: -
d_call: TRBD2
j_call: TRBJ2-1
cdr3_aa: CASSHGGNEQFF
cdr3_nt: TGTGCCAGCAGCCACGGGGGGAATGAGCAGTTCTTC

v_call: TRBV5-1
clone_size: few
d_call: TRBD2
j_call: TRBJ2-1
cdr3_aa: CASSLRLAGGESYNEQFF
cdr3_nt: TGCGCCAGCAGCTTGCGACTAGCGGGAGGGGAATCTTACAATGAGCAGTTCTTC

v_call: TRBV9
clone_size: -
d_call: -
j_call: TRBJ1-5
cdr3_aa: CASSSSYSNQPQHF
cdr3_nt: TGTGCCAGCAGCAGTAGTTATAGCAATCAGCCCCAGCATTTT

v_call: TRBV29-1
clone_size: once
d_call: TRBD2
j_call: TRBJ2-3
cdr3_aa: CSVQPSNRGGTDTQYF
cdr3_nt: TGCAGCGTCCAACCGTCAAATAGGGGAGGGACAGATACGCAGTATTTT

v_call: TRBV27
clone_size: -
d_call: TRBD2
j_call: TRBJ2-7
cdr3_aa: CASRGLADEQYF
cdr3_nt: TGTGCCAGCAGAGGACTAGCGGACGAGCAGTACTTC

v_call: TRBV7-9
clone_size: -
d_call: -
j_call: TRBJ2-7
cdr3_aa: CASSSPPGTPTYEQYF
cdr3_nt: TGTGCCAGCAGCTCGCCCCCTGGCACCCCTACCTACGAGCAGTACTTC

v_call: TRBV7-9
clone_size: -
d_call: -
j_call: TRBJ2-3
cdr3_aa: CASSFPTTDTQYF
cdr3_nt: TGTGCCAGCAGCTTCCCGACTACAGATACGCAGTATTTT

v_call: TRBV20-1
clone_size: -
d_call: -
j_call: TRBJ2-1
cdr3_aa: CSAICYNEQFF
cdr3_nt: TGCAGTGCTATCTGTTACAATGAGCAGTTCTTC

v_call: TRBV18
clone_size: -
d_call: -
j_call: TRBJ2-7
cdr3_aa: CASSPPSGSGTYEQYF
cdr3_nt: TGTGCCAGCTCACCACCCTCTGGGAGTGGCACCTACGAGCAGTACTTC

v_call: TRBV14
clone_size: few
d_call: -
j_call: TRBJ2-1
cdr3_aa: CASSQEGEGYNEQFF
cdr3_nt: TGTGCCAGCAGCCAAGAAGGGGAAGGTTACAATGAGCAGTTCTTC

v_call: TRBV7-9
clone_size: -
d_call: -
j_call: TRBJ2-7
cdr3_aa: CASSGRDLLLREQYF
cdr3_nt: TGTGCCAGCAGCGGCCGGGACTTACTCTTGCGCGAGCAGTACTTC

v_call: TRBV5-4
clone_size: -
d_call: -
j_call: TRBJ1-2
cdr3_aa: CASSLMGDGYTF
cdr3_nt: TGTGCCAGCAGCTTGATGGGGGACGGCTACACCTTC